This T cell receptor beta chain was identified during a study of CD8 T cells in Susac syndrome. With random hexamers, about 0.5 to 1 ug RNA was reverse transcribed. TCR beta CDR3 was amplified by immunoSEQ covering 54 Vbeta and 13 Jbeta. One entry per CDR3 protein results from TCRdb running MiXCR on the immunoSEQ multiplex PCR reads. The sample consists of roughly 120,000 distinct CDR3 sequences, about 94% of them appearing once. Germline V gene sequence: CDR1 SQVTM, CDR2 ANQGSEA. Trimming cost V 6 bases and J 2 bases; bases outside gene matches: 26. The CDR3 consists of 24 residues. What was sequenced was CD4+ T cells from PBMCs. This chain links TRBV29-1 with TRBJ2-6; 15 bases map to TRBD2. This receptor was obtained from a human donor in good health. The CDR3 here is CSVPKGPIRPGLAGGAAGANVLTF. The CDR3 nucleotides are TGCAGCGTCCCCAAAGGCCCCATCCGCCCGGGACTAGCGGGAGGCGCGGCTGGGGCCAACGTCCTGACTTTC.